This T cell receptor (beta chain) came from a study of cytomegalovirus exposure and HLA in healthy donors (dated by TCRdb to the late 2010s). About the study as a whole: An earlier analysis of roughly 610 of the donors reported 276 Gb of sequence data and 100 million to 120 million unique TCR beta sequences obtained from about 200 million T cells. The study profiled the T cell repertoires of 500 to 800 subjects by immunosequencing and related them to cytomegalovirus serostatus. Of the 300 to 500 genotyped donors, 75% to 85% were placed in the genetic ancestry cluster associated with self-reported Caucasian donors. In a later analysis, previously published TCR beta repertoires from several hundred donors were re-analyzed and high-resolution HLA genotyping was added so that TCR occurrence patterns could be studied. In a later genetic analysis, genome-wide SNP genotypes for about three fifths of the roughly 670 donors were used, and that subset was treated as a discovery cohort. Donor age, sex, ethnicity and CMV serostatus were compiled together with the repertoire data. In addition to the first cohort of 666 subjects, a separate validation cohort of approximately 110 different subjects was used. The number of typed donors differed by locus: roughly 620-640 for A, B, C, DRB1 and DQB1; approximately 520 for DQA1; approximately 610 for DPA1; and 400 to 480 for DPB1. An earlier analysis of roughly 600 of the donors used high-throughput TCR beta sequencing to judge whether each TCR beta V gene segment behaved as functional or pseudogenic. Class I and class II HLA loci were covered by the typing at four-digit resolution. Every repertoire in the discovery cohort had been generated on one and the same sequencing platform. Five DR-DQ haplotypes were handled as single units for association and clustering because linkage in the cohort was strong. To predict cytomegalovirus infection status, the study brought together high-throughput TCR immunosequencing, statistical association of individual TCRs with disease status, and machine learning. The study was designed to test whether signatures of past pathogen exposure could be identified by cataloging public T cell receptors. The later analysis used no new phenotypic data to find candidate immune exposures, relying instead on TCR beta sequences and their occurrence across donors. An early release that covered 500 to 800 HLA-typed donors contained approximately 300 gigabases of sequencing data and 70 million to 100 million unique TCR sequences. Across under 500 genotyped donors of the cohort, an average of about 240,000 unique TCR beta nucleotide sequences per donor were sequenced, and roughly 20% of those sequences were non-productive. Summary of the overall study and its limitations: In vitro tests confirmed that a few of the cytomegalovirus-associated TCR beta chains recognize cytomegalovirus antigens. Most CMV-associated TCR beta chains appeared to be HLA-restricted in a later analysis, and the HLA associations seemed to be driven largely by CMV exposure. A later analysis reported that several top co-occurrence clusters appeared linked to parvovirus B19, influenza, CMV and Epstein-Barr virus. Only TCR beta chains were sequenced in this cohort, and the absence of alpha or paired-chain data limited detectable features. Because the 87-base-pair reads could not distinguish some IMGT-functional V segments, including TRBV6-2 and TRBV6-3, those segments were excluded. Broadly in line with IMGT annotations, most TCR beta V segments showed up in productive rearrangements about 90% or about 30% of the time in an earlier analysis of some 590 of the donors. A further reported finding was that TCR beta sequences accurately predicted the HLA-A and HLA-B alleles for most subjects in the first cohort. In the study, some 160 TCR beta chains were listed as associated with cytomegalovirus. In a later analysis, some 17,000 TCR beta sequences were associated with specific HLA alleles at a false discovery rate of 0.05. When HLA alleles, especially DR and DQ, strongly co-occurred, TCR associations were difficult to assign to individual alleles. A cluster of highly shared sequence variants was judged likely to represent a technical artifact of the sequencing pipeline. A later analysis found that HLA-associated TCR beta chains were more clonally expanded and had lower generation probabilities than equally common non-associated chains. According to a later analysis, TCR association rates differed among HLA loci, with DRB1 alleles showing the most associated TCRs and HLA-C alleles showing the fewest. Most TCR sequences were seen in very few donors, while some public TCRs were found in many individuals. Roughly uniform sequencing depth across donors was assumed in presence/absence analyses, although this assumption may not hold. Immune exposure information for the cohort was limited to CMV serostatus. The authors suggested that the approach could potentially be extended to other disease states and immunological phenotypes. Because some donors lacked HLA typing at each locus, the association tests relied only on the typed subset. A later genetic analysis associated a missense DCLRE1C variant with V-gene and J-gene trimming of TCR beta chains, and an independent cohort replicated the association. In both the original and validation cohorts, the classifier was reported to diagnose cytomegalovirus status with high specificity and sensitivity. Compared with the roughly 710-donor mean, donors in an Asian-associated ancestry cluster had fewer N-insertions in productive TCRs, according to a later genetic analysis. Correlated functional status among segregating V segments might reflect linkage disequilibrium, but an unknown experimental factor could not be ruled out. The earlier analysis of about 600 of the donors excluded seventeen rarely observed V segments, including chromosome 9 orphons, because counts were too low.

The library came from the immunoSEQ multiplex PCR assay. The multiplex PCR relied on a mix of 60 forward primers for TCR Vbeta segments and 13 reverse primers for TCR Jbeta segments. The CDR3 region of rearranged TCR beta genes was amplified from genomic DNA with a multiplex PCR assay. The amplified TCR beta libraries were sequenced on the Illumina HiSeq System as 87-base-pair reads. For the original study's pipeline: A later analysis tallied 70 million to 100 million unique TCR beta chains across the 666 repertoires, and roughly 11 million of those chains were shared by two or more donors. Raw reads were error-corrected and collapsed into unique sequences by a nearest-neighbor algorithm in which closely related sequences were merged to remove PCR and sequencing errors. To assign V, D and J gene segments, CDR3 sequences were aligned to IMGT reference sequences. For a sequence to be retained, at least a six-nucleotide match to both a V gene segment and a J gene segment was required. Rearrangements were called productive when the CDR3 lacked stop codons and stayed in frame with V and J; all others were non-productive. Following IMGT convention, CDR3 was defined as the stretch from the second conserved V-encoded cysteine up to the conserved J-encoded phenylalanine. The earlier analysis of about 590 of the donors excluded sequences that lacked an unambiguous match to a single V gene segment. In an earlier analysis of some 590 of the donors, V segments were called functional above 56.7% productive rearrangements and were called segregating when the between-donor standard deviation exceeded 5%. To diagnose cytomegalovirus status from the catalog of TCR beta chain sequences, a statistical classification framework was built. In a later analysis, V and J genes were assigned by comparing TCR nucleotide sequences against IMGT/GENE-DB human TR gene sequences. A later analysis assigned CDR3 sequences and most-parsimonious VDJ recombination scenarios with the TCRdist pipeline. In a later analysis, each TCR beta chain was defined by its CDR3 amino acid sequence together with its V-gene family, and reads lacking a unique V-gene family were excluded. In a later analysis, some 600 highly shared, low-generation-probability nucleotide sequences were removed to address suspected cross-contamination and a sequencing artifact. In a later analysis, a clonal expansion index for each public chain was calculated from normalized within-repertoire ranks of inferred template counts. A later analysis computed generation probabilities with a VDJ recombination model fitted to out-of-frame rearrangements, and checked the results against IGoR. In a later analysis, hypergeometric tests were used to score TCR-TCR, TCR-HLA and TCR-CMV co-occurrence, with a repertoire-size bias correction applied to TCR pairs. In a later analysis, false discovery rates were estimated by permuting HLA or CMV assignments 20 times. In a later analysis, co-occurring TCRs were grouped using DBSCAN, and TCRdist sequence similarity was added for clustering within HLA-allele-positive subsets. For co-occurrence clustering, repertoires with fewer than 30,000 or more than 120,000 public chains were excluded, along with 5 or 6 repertoires with anomalous nucleotide sharing. As stored in TCRdb, this immuneACCESS dataset retains in-frame rearrangements with V and J assigned. A fraction of the clones does not appear; measured against another copy, unresolved V genes explain less than half of the discrepancy, and the remainder lacks a known reason. That table is the source of V, J and clone size, and D and trimming were worked out from the DNA. Counted in this sample were approximately 150,000 clones; around 68% of them appeared once. The ten most abundant clones make up less than 1.5% of the sample.

The cohort was made up of roughly 670 healthy bone marrow donors. At the time of sampling, all cohort members were nominally healthy, though unrecorded immune exposures were likely present. The donor was CMV seronegative and was included in the group of a few hundred seronegative cohort members. A peripheral blood sample was collected from each donor, and TCR beta sequencing was performed on peripheral blood mononuclear cells. The Qiagen DNeasy Blood Extraction Kit was used to extract genomic DNA from the blood cell samples. Notes on this clone: Its antigen is still unknown. Base-call qualities are not available, and no considerably larger clone is one nucleotide away.

Trimming accounts for 5 bases at V and 1 base at J, while the number of junction bases matched to no gene is 9. CDR1 and CDR2 were assigned from the germline V gene (reference sequence) as SGHNT and YYREEE. The CDR3 goes from the cysteine to the phenylalanine over 16 residues. The DNA shown is the 48-base CDR3, in frame from base 1. The sequence was collected from a man in his fifties or sixties in good health and CMV-seronegative. The rearrangement joined TRBV5-4 to TRBJ1-2, with 9 bases aligning to TRBD1. The sample consisted of PBMCs. The CDR3 amino acid sequence is: CASSSGTGPFNYGYTF. At the DNA level, the sequence is TGTGCCAGCAGTTCCGGGACAGGGCCCTTTAACTATGGCTACACCTTC.